In this sample, the clone carrying this TCR beta chain turned up many times. Germline V gives CDR1 ENHRY, CDR2 SYGVKD. Trimming took 6 bases from V and 7 from J, leaving 19 bases between them. CDR3 length equals 15 residues. In TCRdb, the 5' RACE reads were re-called with MiXCR into one record per CDR3 protein. Of some 250,000 distinct CDR3 sequences in the sample, around 7.8% were seen once. This entry is derived from a study of CD8 T cells in ankylosing spondylitis. The chain has TRBV10-3 and TRBJ1-5, with D tentatively TRBD1 (6 bases). Sequenced input: blood, either unsorted or a sorted T cell fraction (not recorded which). This TCR was recovered from a male donor with ankylosing spondylitis or in good health (not recorded which). The CDR3 loop reads CAISRERGGLQPQHF. The CDR3 DNA follows: TGTGCCATCAGCCGCGAGAGGGGGGGCCTACAGCCCCAGCATTTT.